Listed below are T cell receptor beta chains from one sample, sequenced in a study of patients and donors after allogeneic stem cell transplantation. TCRdb reprocessed the RT-PCR reads with MiXCR, giving one entry per CDR3 protein. This table has roughly 880,000 distinct CDR3 sequences, about a sixth appearing once. Sequenced material: blood, either unsorted or a sorted T cell fraction (not recorded which). The receptors were gathered from a human donor who was either an allogeneic HSCT recipient or a stem cell or donor lymphocyte infusion donor (not recorded which). It is not recorded whose cells these are; they may come from a transplant donor. CDR3s include the opening cysteine and the closing phenylalanine or tryptophan. The D gene is left open where the match is weak. Rows may omit the clone size; those that give it use once, few, many or a size class.

v_call: TRBV4-3
d_call: NA
clone_size: NA
j_call: TRBJ2-4
cdr3_aa: CASSNTLAKNIQYF
cdr3_nt: TGCGCCAGCAGCAACACCTTAGCCAAAAACATTCAGTACTTC

v_call: TRBV5-1
d_call: NA
clone_size: NA
j_call: TRBJ1-2
cdr3_aa: CASSPTGPNGYTF
cdr3_nt: TGCGCCAGCAGCCCGACCGGACCAAATGGCTACACCTTC

v_call: TRBV12-3/TRBV12-4
d_call: TRBD2
clone_size: NA
j_call: TRBJ2-1
cdr3_aa: CASSYQVGLAEFEEQFF
cdr3_nt: TGTGCCAGCAGTTACCAGGTGGGACTAGCGGAATTTGAAGAGCAGTTCTTC

v_call: TRBV4-3
d_call: NA
clone_size: few
j_call: TRBJ1-2
cdr3_aa: CASSQETANYGYTF
cdr3_nt: TGCGCCAGCAGCCAAGAAACAGCTAACTATGGCTACACCTTC

v_call: TRBV10-3
d_call: NA
clone_size: many
j_call: TRBJ1-6
cdr3_aa: CAISESNATPADSPLHF
cdr3_nt: TGTGCCATCAGTGAGTCGAACGCTACACCAGCTGATTCACCCCTCCACTTT

v_call: TRBV7-2
d_call: TRBD2
clone_size: NA
j_call: TRBJ2-7
cdr3_aa: CASSSGVAGLGEQYF
cdr3_nt: TGTGCCAGCAGCTCCGGCGTAGCGGGGCTCGGCGAGCAGTACTTC

v_call: TRBV2
d_call: NA
clone_size: many
j_call: TRBJ2-7
cdr3_aa: CASSDGRVYEQYF
cdr3_nt: TGTGCCAGCAGTGACGGCAGGGTGTACGAGCAGTACTTC

v_call: TRBV4-3
d_call: NA
clone_size: NA
j_call: TRBJ2-7
cdr3_aa: CASSQDAGYEQYF
cdr3_nt: TGCGCCAGCAGCCAAGATGCTGGCTACGAGCAGTACTTC

v_call: TRBV12-3/TRBV12-4
d_call: TRBD2
clone_size: few
j_call: TRBJ2-1
cdr3_aa: CASSPGLAGVGHEQFF
cdr3_nt: TGTGCCAGCAGTCCAGGACTAGCGGGGGTCGGGCATGAGCAGTTCTTC

v_call: TRBV9
d_call: NA
clone_size: few
j_call: TRBJ2-7
cdr3_aa: CASSVDGGHSYEQYF
cdr3_nt: TGTGCCAGCAGCGTAGATGGGGGACATTCCTACGAGCAGTACTTC

v_call: TRBV10-3
d_call: NA
clone_size: few
j_call: TRBJ1-2
cdr3_aa: CAISEALQFPTGSYGYTF
cdr3_nt: TGTGCCATCAGTGAGGCGTTGCAATTCCCAACCGGCAGCTATGGCTACACCTTC

v_call: TRBV12-3/TRBV12-4
d_call: NA
clone_size: few
j_call: TRBJ1-2
cdr3_aa: CASSPPSGKKVKNGYTF
cdr3_nt: TGTGCCAGCAGTCCCCCTTCCGGAAAGAAAGTAAAGAATGGCTACACCTTC

v_call: TRBV20-1
d_call: NA
clone_size: NA
j_call: TRBJ1-5
cdr3_aa: CSANLGKWDQPQHF
cdr3_nt: TGCAGTGCTAACTTAGGGAAGTGGGATCAGCCCCAGCATTTT

v_call: TRBV20-1
d_call: NA
clone_size: many
j_call: TRBJ2-2
cdr3_aa: CSARHRSLGELFF
cdr3_nt: TGCAGTGCTAGACATCGAAGTCTCGGGGAGCTGTTTTTT

v_call: TRBV7-8
d_call: NA
clone_size: few
j_call: TRBJ1-5
cdr3_aa: CASSQRTGRQPQHF
cdr3_nt: TGTGCCAGCAGCCAGAGGACGGGGAGACAGCCCCAGCATTTT

v_call: TRBV27
d_call: TRBD1
clone_size: few
j_call: TRBJ2-7
cdr3_aa: CASRILPGQGSHEQYF
cdr3_nt: TGTGCCAGCAGGATCCTACCGGGACAGGGTTCCCACGAGCAGTACTTC

v_call: TRBV4-2
d_call: NA
clone_size: NA
j_call: TRBJ1-2
cdr3_aa: CASSQETDTSGGYTF
cdr3_nt: TGTGCCAGCAGCCAAGAAACGGACACCAGTGGGGGCTACACCTTC

v_call: TRBV12-3/TRBV12-4
d_call: NA
clone_size: few
j_call: TRBJ1-2
cdr3_aa: CASSVRVRYGYTF
cdr3_nt: TGTGCCAGCAGCGTCAGGGTTCGGTACGGCTACACCTTC

v_call: TRBV4-3
d_call: NA
clone_size: NA
j_call: TRBJ1-2
cdr3_aa: CASSQEGQTHYGYTF
cdr3_nt: TGCGCCAGCAGCCAAGAGGGGCAGACACACTATGGCTACACCTTC

v_call: TRBV12-3/TRBV12-4
d_call: TRBD2
clone_size: NA
j_call: TRBJ2-1
cdr3_aa: CASSLAGTTEQFF
cdr3_nt: TGTGCCAGCAGTCTGGCCGGGACTACTGAGCAGTTCTTC

v_call: TRBV10-3
d_call: NA
clone_size: NA
j_call: TRBJ2-7
cdr3_aa: CAIKEGRYEQYF
cdr3_nt: TGTGCCATCAAAGAAGGGCGATACGAGCAGTACTTC

v_call: TRBV30
d_call: NA
clone_size: NA
j_call: TRBJ2-1
cdr3_aa: CAWRSFGTYDNEQFF
cdr3_nt: TGTGCCTGGAGGTCCTTTGGGACCTACGACAATGAGCAGTTCTTC

v_call: TRBV7-3
d_call: TRBD2
clone_size: NA
j_call: TRBJ2-5
cdr3_aa: CASSSGLATLPETQYF
cdr3_nt: TGTGCCAGCAGCTCCGGACTAGCCACCCTACCAGAGACCCAGTACTTC

v_call: TRBV24-1
d_call: TRBD1
clone_size: many
j_call: TRBJ1-2
cdr3_aa: CATSDRGQGDGYTF
cdr3_nt: TGTGCCACCAGTGATCGCGGACAGGGCGATGGCTACACCTTC

v_call: TRBV6-5
d_call: NA
clone_size: few
j_call: TRBJ1-6
cdr3_aa: CASSSQGGGFSPLHF
cdr3_nt: TGTGCCAGCAGTTCCCAGGGTGGGGGATTTTCACCCCTCCACTTT

v_call: TRBV7-9
d_call: NA
clone_size: NA
j_call: TRBJ2-7
cdr3_aa: CASSLVRKGYEQYF
cdr3_nt: TGTGCCAGCAGCTTAGTGAGGAAGGGGTACGAGCAGTACTTC

v_call: TRBV20-1
d_call: NA
clone_size: few
j_call: TRBJ2-7
cdr3_aa: CSAMNLQGLYEQYF
cdr3_nt: TGCAGTGCCATGAACCTACAGGGTCTCTACGAGCAGTACTTC

v_call: TRBV29-1
d_call: NA
clone_size: NA
j_call: TRBJ2-3
cdr3_aa: CSGGGADTQYF
cdr3_nt: TGCAGCGGAGGTGGCGCAGATACGCAGTATTTT

v_call: TRBV5-1
d_call: TRBD1
clone_size: NA
j_call: TRBJ2-5
cdr3_aa: CASGGDRGSRETQYF
cdr3_nt: TGCGCCAGCGGAGGGGACAGGGGAAGCAGAGAGACCCAGTACTTC

v_call: TRBV6-5
d_call: NA
clone_size: NA
j_call: TRBJ2-3
cdr3_aa: CASSYGLPRTDTQYF
cdr3_nt: TGTGCCAGCAGTTACGGGTTACCCCGCACAGATACGCAGTATTTT

v_call: TRBV7-8
d_call: NA
clone_size: NA
j_call: TRBJ1-6
cdr3_aa: CASSLKQGNSPLHF
cdr3_nt: TGTGCCAGCAGCTTAAAACAGGGAAACTCACCCCTCCACTTT

v_call: TRBV12-5
d_call: NA
clone_size: few
j_call: TRBJ1-1
cdr3_aa: CASGLGQLNTEAFF
cdr3_nt: TGTGCTAGTGGTTTGGGACAGCTGAACACTGAAGCTTTCTTT

v_call: TRBV12-3/TRBV12-4
d_call: TRBD1
clone_size: NA
j_call: TRBJ2-5
cdr3_aa: CASSPHRGITIETQYF
cdr3_nt: TGTGCCAGCAGCCCCCACAGGGGGATAACCATTGAGACCCAGTACTTC

v_call: TRBV3-1
d_call: NA
clone_size: NA
j_call: TRBJ1-2
cdr3_aa: CASSQDGAGLNYGYTF
cdr3_nt: TGTGCCAGCAGCCAAGATGGGGCAGGACTTAACTATGGCTACACCTTC

v_call: TRBV7-9
d_call: NA
clone_size: NA
j_call: TRBJ1-3
cdr3_aa: CAGDFDPSSGNTIYF
cdr3_nt: TGTGCCGGTGATTTTGATCCTTCCTCTGGAAACACCATATATTTT

v_call: TRBV27
d_call: NA
clone_size: NA
j_call: TRBJ1-5
cdr3_aa: CASSTIRGAGRIPNQPQHF
cdr3_nt: TGTGCCAGCAGTACCATTAGAGGGGCAGGGAGGATCCCAAATCAGCCCCAGCATTTT

v_call: TRBV6-1
d_call: NA
clone_size: NA
j_call: TRBJ1-4
cdr3_aa: CASSEIRQRAGANEKLFF
cdr3_nt: TGTGCCAGCAGTGAAATTCGACAGCGGGCGGGCGCTAATGAAAAACTGTTTTTT